The 29 T cell receptor beta chains reported below all come from one sample, sequenced in a study of a mutant IDH1 vaccine in newly diagnosed glioma. Generated by immunoSEQ multiplex PCR, the TCRdb table keeps only in-frame clones and is missing some. The repertoire holds 45,000 to 55,000 clones, with 86% as singletons. Time point given: baseline, week 1 (first vaccination visit). Regarding treatment: pre-vaccination baseline after standard-of-care therapy. The sequenced sample was PBMCs, obtained from a glioma patient treated with radiotherapy, temozolomide or both. All receptors come from a man between 35 and 55 years old with glioma.

V gene TRBV4-1 combines with J gene TRBJ2-1; 11 nucleotides line up with TRBD2. The CDR3 is 14 amino acids. Germline V gene lookup returns CDR1 MGHRA and CDR2 YSYEKL. With 0 bases clipped from V and 9 bases from J, the junction kept 1 base outside the gene matches. For the CDR3, the DNA is TGCGCCAGCAGCCAAGATGGGACTAGCGGTGAGCAGTTCTTC. Its translation: CASSQDGTSGEQFF.

This CDR3 is CASSRKERYTEAFF. The CDR3 DNA follows: TGTGCCAGCAGCCGCAAGGAGCGCTACACTGAAGCTTTCTTT. The chain combines TRBV6-5 with TRBJ1-1, with no clear D. Germline loops: CDR1 MNHEY, CDR2 SVGAGI. The CDR3 spans 14 residues. The V and J ends lost 6 bases and 3 bases respectively, with 14 bases between them.

The sample holds a few counts of this clone. The chain is built from TRBV19 and TRBJ1-1; D may be TRBD1 (5 bases). Germline V gene lookup returns CDR1 LNHDA and CDR2 SQIVND (reference sequence). V gave up 5 bases and J gave up 5 bases, with 12 bases separating them. This CDR3 is built from 13 residues. The CDR3 reads CASSPGGNTEAFF. The CDR3 DNA follows: TGTGCCAGTAGTCCGGGGGGGAATACTGAAGCTTTCTTT.

The chain carries TRBV7-9 and TRBJ2-5; 7 bases line up with TRBD1. The CDR3 sequence is 17 residues long. The V segment lost 1 base and the J segment 5 bases; nucleotides outside the gene matches: 13. Germline V gene data show CDR1 as SEHNR and CDR2 as FQNEAQ (reference sequence). The CDR3 protein is CASSLEVRAGGRETQYF. CDR3 DNA sequence: TGTGCCAGCAGCTTAGAAGTTAGGGCAGGGGGACGGGAGACCCAGTACTTC. The full variable domain, rest sourced from reference TRBV7-9 and TRBJ2-5, is DTGVSQNPRHKITKRGQNVTFRCDPISEHNRLYWYRQTLGQGPEFLTYFQNEAQLEKSRLLSDRFSAERPKGSFSTLEIQRTEQGDSAMYLCASSLEVRAGGRETQYFGPGTRLLVL.

This chain uses TRBV7-2 with TRBJ2-3; 13 bases are shared with TRBD2. The germline V gene encodes CDR1 SGHTA and CDR2 FQGNSA. The CDR3 is 19 residues long. V dropped 4 bases and J dropped 1; count of bases not matched to a gene: 11. The DNA of the CDR3 is TGTGCCAGCAGCTGTCCGGGACTAGCGGGAATCTACTGCACAGATACGCAGTATTTT. As protein: CASSCPGLAGIYCTDTQYF.

This sequence joins TRBV5-4 and TRBJ2-3, with D possibly TRBD2 on 6 matching bases. From germline, CDR1 is SGHNT and CDR2 YYREEE (reference sequence). The V and J ends lost 1 base and 3 bases respectively, with 12 bases between them. The CDR3 is made up of 15 amino acids. Written as DNA, the CDR3 is TGTGCCAGCAGCTTGTCAACGGGAGTGACAGATACGCAGTATTTT. Translation gives CASSLSTGVTDTQYF.

V usage is TRBV7-2 and J usage is TRBJ2-2; D is perhaps TRBD1 (5 bases). The CDR3 runs to 16 residues. V lost 5 bases, J lost 2 bases, and 15 bases lay in between. Germline V gene lookup returns CDR1 SGHTA and CDR2 FQGNSA. CDR3 sequence: CASSPQGRSNTGELFF. The CDR3 region has the DNA TGTGCCAGCAGCCCCCAGGGCCGCTCTAACACCGGGGAGCTGTTTTTT.

J is TRBJ2-7 and V is TRBV7-2; D remains unclear. V was clipped by 1 base and J by 0 bases, with 7 bases between them. This CDR3 region has 14 residues. The germline V gene has CDR1 SGHTA and CDR2 FQGNSA. The CDR3 loop is CASSLGHTSYEQYF. The CDR3 coding sequence is TGTGCCAGCAGCTTAGGGCACACCTCCTACGAGCAGTACTTC.

This chain links TRBV2 with TRBJ1-2, with a possible D match to TRBD1 (6 bases). V gave up 5 bases and J gave up 4 bases, with 20 bases separating them. This CDR3 region has 16 residues. The V gene's germline CDR1 is SNHLY and CDR2 FYNNEI. CDR3 in DNA: TGTGCCAGCAGTAGACAGGCGATACCCACTACCTATGGCTACACCTTC. This sequence encodes CASSRQAIPTTYGYTF.

The V call is TRBV9, the J call TRBJ2-5; a weak D match, TRBD2 (6 bases). Trimming took off 3 bases at V and 2 bases at J, with 14 bases between the two ends. The CDR3 runs to 15 residues. Germline V CDR1 and CDR2: SGDLS, YYNGEE. The chain's CDR3 is CASSGGDFPQETQYF. The CDR3, as DNA: TGTGCCAGCAGCGGGGGGGACTTTCCTCAAGAGACCCAGTACTTC.

The chain joins TRBV27 to TRBJ1-1; TRBD1 agrees at 8 bases. The germline CDR1 and CDR2 sequences are MNHEY and SMNVEV (reference sequence). V lost 6 bases, J lost 4 bases, and 7 bases stayed unmatched. The CDR3 has 14 residues. Written as DNA, the CDR3 is TGTGCCAGCAGGTCAGGGGGCTACGGCACTGAAGCTTTCTTT. Translated: CASRSGGYGTEAFF.

The rearrangement uses TRBV29-1 and TRBJ2-1; TRBD2 matches 13 bases. CDR1 SQVTM and CDR2 ANQGSEA come from the germline V gene. V was pared by 5 bases and J by 7 bases, with 8 bases of the junction left unmatched. CDR3 size: 15 residues. The CDR3 protein is CSVLGLAGPGNEQFF. CDR3 in DNA: TGCAGCGTTTTGGGACTAGCGGGACCTGGGAATGAGCAGTTCTTC.

The chain uses TRBV2 and TRBJ2-2, with TRBD1 matching over 7 bases. The V and J ends lost 7 bases and 6 bases, in that order; junction bases with no gene match: 8. This CDR3 is 14 amino acids long. CDR1 is SNHLY and CDR2 is FYNNEI in the germline V gene. For the CDR3, the DNA is TGTGCCAGCATAACAGGGGAGTGGTCCGGGGAGCTGTTTTTT. Translation gives CASITGEWSGELFF.

This rearrangement joins TRBV5-1 to TRBJ1-1, with 7 bases that match TRBD1. The germline V gene encodes CDR1 SGHRS and CDR2 YFSETQ. V was pared by 5 bases and J by 0 bases, with 7 bases of the junction left unmatched. CDR3 length: 15 residues. The CDR3 sequence: CASRREGGMNTEAFF. The CDR3 nucleotides read TGCGCCAGCAGGCGGGAAGGGGGCATGAACACTGAAGCTTTCTTT.

The CDR3 loop is CASSPTHSTDTQYF. CDR3 DNA: TGTGCCAGCAGCCCAACCCATAGTACAGATACGCAGTATTTT. The chain joins TRBV7-2 to TRBJ2-3; D remains unclear. Trimming took off 5 bases at V and 3 bases at J, with 12 bases between the two ends. This CDR3 has 14 residues. CDR1 is SGHTA and CDR2 is FQGNSA in the germline V gene.

This chain joins TRBV4-3 and TRBJ1-4; D not certain. The V gene's germline CDR1 is LGHNA and CDR2 YSLEER. Deletions cut 4 bases from V and 0 bases from J, with 12 bases between. This CDR3 spans 16 amino acids. CDR3 bases: TGCGCCAGCAGCCTCGTCCGAGTTACAACTAATGAAAAACTGTTTTTT. As protein: CASSLVRVTTNEKLFF.

This chain joins TRBV6-1 and TRBJ2-7, with TRBD1 matching 7 bases. Germline V gene sequence: CDR1 MNHNS, CDR2 SASEGT. Unmatched junction bases numbered 6, after V lost 7 bases and J lost 3 bases. This CDR3 region has 13 residues. The CDR3 spells CASTRQGLYEQYF. Here the CDR3 DNA reads TGTGCCAGCACCCGACAGGGCCTCTACGAGCAGTACTTC.

The CDR3 loop is CASSKESTDTQYF. CDR3 in DNA: TGTGCCAGCAGCAAAGAGTCCACAGATACGCAGTATTTT. The chain carries TRBV21-1 and TRBJ2-3. TRBV21-1 is a pseudogene segment. The CDR3 runs to 13 residues.

This rearrangement joins TRBV6-5 to TRBJ2-7, with no clear D. The CDR3 contains 15 residues. Germline CDR1 MNHEY, CDR2 SVGAGI. V was clipped by 0 bases and J by 2 bases, with 11 bases between them. The CDR3 protein is CASSYSGLGAYEQYF. DNA for the CDR3: TGTGCCAGCAGTTACTCTGGCTTAGGAGCCTACGAGCAGTACTTC.

The V call is TRBV19, the J call TRBJ2-5; no reliable D call. The germline CDR1 and CDR2 sequences are LNHDA and SQIVND (reference sequence). This CDR3 region has 11 residues. V dropped 6 bases and J dropped 5 bases, with 7 bases sitting between them. The CDR3 coding sequence is TGTGCCAGTAGAGCACGCGAGACCCAGTACTTC. This sequence encodes CASRARETQYF.

The chain couples TRBV27 to TRBJ2-7; 8 bases are a match to TRBD2. The CDR3 covers 12 residues. CDR1 is MNHEY and CDR2 is SMNVEV in the germline V gene (reference sequence). The J segment lost 6 bases and the V segment lost 7 bases, leaving 5 bases of the junction unmatched. The CDR3 nucleotides read TGTGCCAGCAATCCGGGAGGGGGCGAGCAGTACTTC. It yields the protein CASNPGGGEQYF.

This CDR3 reads CASSEKSYLGLADLAKNIQYF. CDR3 nucleotide sequence: TGTGCCAGCAGTGAAAAGTCCTATTTGGGACTAGCGGATCTAGCCAAAAACATTCAGTACTTC. This sequence joins TRBV6-1 and TRBJ2-4; 11 bases match TRBD2. J gave up 0 bases and V 2 bases, and 15 bases lay outside the gene matches. Germline CDR1 MNHNS, CDR2 SASEGT. CDR3 length: 21 amino acids.

The rearrangement links TRBV6-1 to TRBJ2-5; D uncertain. This CDR3 contains 13 residues. The germline V gene encodes CDR1 MNHNS and CDR2 SASEGT. V lost 3 bases to trimming and J lost 7 bases, with 12 bases between them. CDR3 residues: CASSDRFTGTQYF. CDR3 DNA: TGTGCCAGCAGTGATAGGTTTACTGGGACCCAGTACTTC.

V usage is TRBV19 and J usage is TRBJ2-2, with D possibly matching TRBD2 (6 bases). V lost 1 base and J lost 5, with 11 bases in between. CDR3 length: 15 amino acids. Looked up from germline, CDR1 is LNHDA and CDR2 is SQIVND (reference sequence). Here the CDR3 DNA reads TGTGCCAGTAGTATAGGACTAGTCACGACCGGGGAGCTGTTTTTT. As protein: CASSIGLVTTGELFF.

The genes are TRBV10-3 and TRBJ2-7; 8 bases are shared with TRBD1. Germline V lookup: CDR1 ENHRY, CDR2 SYGVKD. With 3 bases clipped from V and 4 bases from J, the junction kept 2 bases outside the gene matches. There are 13 residues in the CDR3. Here the CDR3 reads CAISDRGLYEQYF. Written as DNA, the CDR3 is TGTGCCATCAGTGACAGGGGGCTATACGAGCAGTACTTC.

This chain joins TRBV10-3 and TRBJ2-7, with 7 bases fitting TRBD2. Germline-derived CDR1 and CDR2 are ENHRY and SYGVKD. CDR3 length equals 14 residues. The V segment lost 8 bases and the J segment 2 bases; nucleotides outside the gene matches: 9. The CDR3 sequence: CAIPGLDGAYEQYF. CDR3 nucleotides: TGTGCCATCCCTGGACTAGATGGAGCCTACGAGCAGTACTTC.

This chain uses TRBV6-1 with TRBJ2-7, with 10 bases aligning to TRBD1. CDR1 and CDR2 (germline): MNHNS, SASEGT. With V trimmed by 6 bases and J by 6 bases, 11 bases remained unmatched. The CDR3 covers 15 residues. CDR3 sequence reads: CASSFPLRTGGEQYF. DNA of the CDR3: TGTGCCAGCAGCTTTCCCCTTAGGACAGGGGGCGAGCAGTACTTC.

The CDR3, as DNA: TGTGCCAGCAGTGGGGGCCCTGGGGCCAACGTCCTGACTTTC. It encodes CASSGGPGANVLTF. The J gene is TRBJ2-6, the V gene TRBV25-1; D is perhaps TRBD1 (5 bases). Germline V gene data show CDR1 as MGHDK and CDR2 as SYGVNS. The CDR3 is made up of 14 amino acids. Trimming took 4 bases from V and 2 from J, leaving 6 bases between them.

This chain links TRBV18 with TRBJ2-7; possibly TRBD1 or TRBD2 for D (5 bases each). Germline V CDR1 and CDR2: KGHSH, LQKENI. The V and J ends lost 0 bases and 0 bases respectively, with 12 bases between them. This CDR3 spans 16 amino acids. The CDR3 sequence is CASSPPGTVHSYEQYF. The CDR3 region has the DNA TGTGCCAGCTCACCACCGGGGACGGTACACTCCTACGAGCAGTACTTC.